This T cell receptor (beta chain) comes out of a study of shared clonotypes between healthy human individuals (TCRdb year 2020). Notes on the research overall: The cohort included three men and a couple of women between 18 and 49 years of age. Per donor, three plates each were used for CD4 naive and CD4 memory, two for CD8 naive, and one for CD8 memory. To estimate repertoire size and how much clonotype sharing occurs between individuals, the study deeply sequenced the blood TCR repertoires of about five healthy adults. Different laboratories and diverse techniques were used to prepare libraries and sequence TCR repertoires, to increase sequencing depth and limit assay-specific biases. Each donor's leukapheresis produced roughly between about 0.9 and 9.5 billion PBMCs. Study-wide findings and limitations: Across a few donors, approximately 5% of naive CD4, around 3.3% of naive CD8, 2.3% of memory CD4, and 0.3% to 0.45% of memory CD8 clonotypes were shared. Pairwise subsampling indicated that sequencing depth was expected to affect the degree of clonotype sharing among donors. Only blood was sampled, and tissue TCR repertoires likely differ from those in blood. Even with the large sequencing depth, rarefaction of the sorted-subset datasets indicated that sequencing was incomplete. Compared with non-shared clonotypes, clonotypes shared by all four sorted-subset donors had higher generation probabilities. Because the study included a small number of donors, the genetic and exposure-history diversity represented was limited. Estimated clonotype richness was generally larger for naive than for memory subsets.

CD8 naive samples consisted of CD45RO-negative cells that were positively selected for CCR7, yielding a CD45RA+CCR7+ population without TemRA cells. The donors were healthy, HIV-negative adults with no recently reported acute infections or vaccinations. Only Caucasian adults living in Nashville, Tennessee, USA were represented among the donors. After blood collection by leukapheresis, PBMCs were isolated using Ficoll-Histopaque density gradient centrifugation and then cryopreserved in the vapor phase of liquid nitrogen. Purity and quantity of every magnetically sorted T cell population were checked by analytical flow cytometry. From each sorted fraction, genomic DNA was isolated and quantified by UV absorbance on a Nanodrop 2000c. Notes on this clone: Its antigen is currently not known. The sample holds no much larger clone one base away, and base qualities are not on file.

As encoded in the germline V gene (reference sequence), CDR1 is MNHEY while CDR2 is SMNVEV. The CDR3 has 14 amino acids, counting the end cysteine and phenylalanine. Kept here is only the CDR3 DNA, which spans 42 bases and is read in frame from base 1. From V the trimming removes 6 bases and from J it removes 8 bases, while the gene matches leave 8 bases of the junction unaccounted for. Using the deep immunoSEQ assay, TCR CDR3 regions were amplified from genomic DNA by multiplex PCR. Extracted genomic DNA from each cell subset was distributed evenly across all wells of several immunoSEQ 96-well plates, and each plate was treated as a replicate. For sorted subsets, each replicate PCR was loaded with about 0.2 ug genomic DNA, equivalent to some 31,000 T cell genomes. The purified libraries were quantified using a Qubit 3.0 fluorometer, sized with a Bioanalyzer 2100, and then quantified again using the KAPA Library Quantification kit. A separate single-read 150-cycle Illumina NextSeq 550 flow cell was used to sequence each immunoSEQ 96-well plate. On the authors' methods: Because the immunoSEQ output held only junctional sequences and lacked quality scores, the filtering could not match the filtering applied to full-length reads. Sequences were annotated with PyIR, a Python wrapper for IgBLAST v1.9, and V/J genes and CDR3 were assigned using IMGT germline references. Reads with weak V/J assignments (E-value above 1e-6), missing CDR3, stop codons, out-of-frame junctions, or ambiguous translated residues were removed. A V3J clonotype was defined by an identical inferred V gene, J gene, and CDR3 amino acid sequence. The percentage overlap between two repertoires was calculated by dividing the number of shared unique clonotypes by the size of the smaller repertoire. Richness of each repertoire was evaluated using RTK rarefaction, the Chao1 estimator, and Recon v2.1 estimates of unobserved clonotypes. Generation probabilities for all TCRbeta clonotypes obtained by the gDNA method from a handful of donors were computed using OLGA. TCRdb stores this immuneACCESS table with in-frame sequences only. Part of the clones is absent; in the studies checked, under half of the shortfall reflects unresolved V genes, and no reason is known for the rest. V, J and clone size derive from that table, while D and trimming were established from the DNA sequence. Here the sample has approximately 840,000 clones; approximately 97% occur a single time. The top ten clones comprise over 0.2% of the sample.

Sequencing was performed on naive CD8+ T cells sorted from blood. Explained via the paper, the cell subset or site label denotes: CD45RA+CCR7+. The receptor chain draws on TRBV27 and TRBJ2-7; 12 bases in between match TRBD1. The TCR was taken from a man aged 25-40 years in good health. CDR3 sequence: CASRGTGGRYKQYF. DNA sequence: TGTGCCAGCAGAGGGACAGGGGGCAGATACAAGCAGTACTTC.